This record concerns one T cell receptor beta chain sequence. This sample also contains other DNA sequences that code for the same CDR3. The data stem from a study of blood T cell repertoires in COVID-19. Study summary: The samples span acute and convalescent COVID-19 from the United States, Italy and Spain.

How the authors handled the data: Estimated nucleated cell counts came from reference gene primer amplification. The table came from immunoSEQ multiplex PCR; TCRdb's copy has only in-frame clones and leaves some out. That table furnishes V, J and clone size, whereas the DNA furnished D and trimming. The data show 270,000 or so clones, approximately 80% seen once. Trimming removed 6 bases from V and 3 bases from J; junction bases left unmatched: 7. The CDR3 consists of 14 residues. The germline V gene encodes CDR1 MNHEY and CDR2 SVGAGI. V and J are TRBV6-5 and TRBJ1-1; 7 nucleotides align to TRBD1. What was sequenced was peripheral blood. This receptor was taken from a woman in her fifties or sixties with active or convalescent COVID-19. CDR3 residues: CASRTTGRDTEAFF. CDR3 nucleotide sequence: TGTGCCAGCAGGACGACAGGGAGAGACACTGAAGCTTTCTTT.